This is a list of T cell receptor beta chains from one sample in a study of CD8+ T cells in alopecia areata. Method: immunoSEQ multiplex PCR; TCRdb's copy keeps in-frame clones and lacks some. The sample lists 120,000 or so clones, around 64% occurring once. Material for sequencing was CD4+ T cells sorted from blood. These TCRs come from a human donor in good health. Both conserved end residues are part of each CDR3. A D gene is named only where the DNA matches it firmly. Clone size is given for some rows only: seen once, a few or many times, or a class if the clone is expanded.

cdr3_aa cdr3_nt d_call clone_size j_call v_call
CAISESLGGSGDTEAFF TGTGCCATCAGTGAGTCCCTGGGAGGGTCGGGGGACACTGAAGCTTTCTTT NA few TRBJ1-1 TRBV10-3
CASSLAGTILNTEAFF TGCGCCAGCAGCTTGGCCGGGACTATACTTAACACTGAAGCTTTCTTT NA once TRBJ1-1 TRBV5-1
CASSASGGKEETQYF TGTGCCAGCAGCGCTAGCGGGGGGAAGGAGGAGACCCAGTACTTC TRBD2 NA TRBJ2-5 TRBV9
CASSSGTGDTEAFF TGCGCCAGCAGCTCGGGGACAGGGGACACTGAAGCTTTCTTT TRBD1 NA TRBJ1-1 TRBV5-1
CSVAGTGGRAGTEAFF TGCAGCGTTGCGGGGACAGGGGGTAGGGCGGGCACTGAAGCTTTCTTT TRBD1 NA TRBJ1-1 TRBV29-1
CSARSPEFSYTF TGCAGCGCTCGGAGTCCCGAATTCAGCTACACCTTC NA NA TRBJ1-2 TRBV29-1
CSVGALFTDTQYF TGCAGCGTTGGGGCCTTATTCACAGATACGCAGTATTTT NA NA TRBJ2-3 TRBV29-1
CSVSKGGANVLTF TGCAGCGTTAGTAAAGGGGGGGCCAACGTCCTGACTTTC NA NA TRBJ2-6 TRBV29-1
CAWSQQGYEQYF TGTGCCTGGAGTCAACAGGGCTACGAGCAGTACTTC NA NA TRBJ2-7 TRBV30
CATSRRDRDLQPQHF TGTGCCACCAGCAGACGGGACAGGGACCTACAGCCCCAGCATTTT TRBD1 NA TRBJ1-5 TRBV15
CASSQGPGTQYF TGTGCCAGCAGTCAGGGCCCCGGTACGCAGTATTTT NA NA TRBJ2-3 TRBV9
CASSLDGTGGYGYTF TGCGCCAGCAGCCTGGACGGGACAGGGGGCTATGGCTACACCTTC TRBD1 once TRBJ1-2 TRBV5-1
CASRGDSSAGTGELFF TGTGCCAGCAGAGGAGATTCTAGCGCGGGTACCGGGGAGCTGTTTTTT NA NA TRBJ2-2 TRBV2
CSVEGGQPEAFF TGCAGCGTTGAAGGAGGGCAGCCTGAAGCTTTCTTT NA NA TRBJ1-1 TRBV29-1
CASSYRGNEQYF TGTGCCAGCAGTTACAGGGGAAACGAGCAGTACTTC TRBD1 few TRBJ2-7 TRBV5-6
CASTTAGPTGTQYF TGTGCCAGTACCACGGCGGGGCCCACGGGTACGCAGTATTTT NA once TRBJ2-3 TRBV19
CAWRISGLETQYF TGTGCCTGGAGAATCTCAGGGCTGGAGACCCAGTACTTC NA few TRBJ2-5 TRBV30
CASSLGLAGGTDTQYF TGCGCCAGCAGCTTGGGACTAGCGGGGGGCACAGATACGCAGTATTTT TRBD2 NA TRBJ2-3 TRBV5-1
CASRVGQGRDNSPLHF TGTGCCAGCCGAGTGGGACAGGGAAGGGATAATTCACCCCTCCACTTT TRBD1 NA TRBJ1-6 TRBV2
CSALDPEKLFF TGCAGTGCTCTAGACCCTGAAAAACTGTTTTTT NA NA TRBJ1-4 TRBV20-1
CAWSAQEKLFF TGTGCCTGGAGTGCTCAGGAAAAACTGTTTTTT NA NA TRBJ1-4 TRBV30
CASSPPQGGYGYTF TGTGCCAGCTCACCACCACAGGGCGGCTATGGCTACACCTTC NA NA TRBJ1-2 TRBV18
CASNIAGASYNEQFF TGTGCCAGCAACATAGCGGGGGCCTCCTACAATGAGCAGTTCTTC TRBD2 once TRBJ2-1 TRBV6-5
CASSGTFSNQPQHF TGTGCCAGCTCGGGGACATTTAGCAATCAGCCCCAGCATTTT NA few TRBJ1-5 TRBV27
CASSLGQGVVETQYF TGTGCCAGCAGCTTAGGGCAGGGGGTAGTAGAGACCCAGTACTTC TRBD1 NA TRBJ2-5 TRBV7-6
CASSLPPGYDTEAFF TGTGCCAGCAGCTTACCCCCAGGGTATGACACTGAAGCTTTCTTT NA NA TRBJ1-1 TRBV7-9
CASSYWRGANTGELFF TGTGCCAGCAGTTACTGGCGGGGGGCAAACACCGGGGAGCTGTTTTTT TRBD2 few TRBJ2-2 TRBV6-5
CASRTGVDQPQHF TGTGCCAGCAGGACAGGGGTCGATCAGCCCCAGCATTTT TRBD1 once TRBJ1-5 TRBV6-5
CASSETPGGYGYTF TGTGCCAGCAGCGAGACCCCCGGGGGCTATGGCTACACCTTC NA NA TRBJ1-2 TRBV9
CASSPRATGRNTEAFF TGTGCCAGCAGTCCTCGTGCGACAGGGAGGAACACTGAAGCTTTCTTT TRBD1 NA TRBJ1-1 TRBV27
CASSQGGQGASYF TGTGCCAGCAGTCAAGGGGGACAGGGGGCCTCGTACTTC TRBD1 few TRBJ2-7 TRBV2
CASRKDRGRTLDTQYF TGTGCCAGCAGAAAAGACAGGGGGCGTACTCTGGATACGCAGTATTTT TRBD1 NA TRBJ2-3 TRBV11-2
CASGDRELVIQYF TGTGCCAGCGGGGACAGGGAGCTCGTAATTCAGTACTTC TRBD1 few TRBJ2-4 TRBV2